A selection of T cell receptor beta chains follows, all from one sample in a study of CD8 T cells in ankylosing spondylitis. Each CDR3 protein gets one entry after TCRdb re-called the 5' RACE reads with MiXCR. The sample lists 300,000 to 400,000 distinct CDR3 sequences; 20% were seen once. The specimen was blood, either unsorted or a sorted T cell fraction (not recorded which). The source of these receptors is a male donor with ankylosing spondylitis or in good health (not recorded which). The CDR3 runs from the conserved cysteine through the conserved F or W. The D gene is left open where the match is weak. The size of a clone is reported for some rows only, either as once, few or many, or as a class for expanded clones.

TGTGCCAGCAGTTTCTGGACAGCCTCCTACAATGAGCAGTTCTTC	CASSFWTASYNEQFF	few	TRBV12-3/TRBV12-4	TRBJ2-1	NA
TGTGCCACCGAGGGGACAGATACGCAGTATTTT	CATEGTDTQYF	NA	TRBV10-3	TRBJ2-3	NA
TGCAGCGTTGGTACAGATCTCGGGGGCTACACCTTC	CSVGTDLGGYTF	NA	TRBV29-1	TRBJ1-2	NA
TGTGCCAGCAGCTTGGGAGGGGGGCTGGGAAGCAATCAGCCCCAGCATTTT	CASSLGGGLGSNQPQHF	NA	TRBV5-5	TRBJ1-5	NA
TGTGCCAGCAGTTTAGGGGGAGGGCCCCAGCATTTT	CASSLGGGPQHF	NA	TRBV12-3/TRBV12-4	TRBJ1-5	NA
TGTGCCAGCAGTCAGTTCAGGGACAATGAGCAGTTCTTC	CASSQFRDNEQFF	NA	TRBV27	TRBJ2-1	NA
TGTGCCAGCAGGAGGGGGCTGGACGAGCAGTACTTC	CASRRGLDEQYF	NA	TRBV28	TRBJ2-7	TRBD1
TGTGCCAGCAGCTTAGGACTGCCAGGGGGCTATGGCTACACCTTC	CASSLGLPGGYGYTF	few	TRBV7-9	TRBJ1-2	TRBD1
TGTGCCAGGCGGGGTACGAACACCGGGGAGCTGTTTTTT	CARRGTNTGELFF	few	TRBV2	TRBJ2-2	NA
TGTGCCAGCAGCTTAGGACAGGGGGCTCCCTACGAGCAGTACTTC	CASSLGQGAPYEQYF	few	TRBV11-2	TRBJ2-7	TRBD1
TGTGCCAGCAGCTTAGGTCGGGTGGGCTACCAAGAGACCCAGTACTTC	CASSLGRVGYQETQYF	NA	TRBV11-2	TRBJ2-5	NA
TGTGCCAGCAGCCCGTTGGGTGGCACCGGGGAGCTGTTTTTT	CASSPLGGTGELFF	few	TRBV7-9	TRBJ2-2	NA
TGTGCCAGCAGTTACTCGGGACAGACAACAGATACGCAGTATTTT	CASSYSGQTTDTQYF	few	TRBV6-5	TRBJ2-3	TRBD1
TGTGCCAGCAGCACACCTAGGGTCAGGGCGAACACCGGGGAGCTGTTTTTT	CASSTPRVRANTGELFF	NA	TRBV11-2	TRBJ2-2	NA
TGTGCCAGCCTACCTCCCCAGGGTGAGGAGCAGTACTTC	CASLPPQGEEQYF	NA	TRBV2	TRBJ2-7	NA
TGTGCCACACAGGGACCGCCAAGCACAGATACGCAGTATTTT	CATQGPPSTDTQYF	NA	TRBV10-3	TRBJ2-3	NA
TGTGCCAGCAGTAATTATGGGGAGACCCAGTACTTC	CASSNYGETQYF	NA	TRBV28	TRBJ2-5	NA
TGTGCCAGCAGCTCTCGGTTGGGGAACACCGGGGAGCTGTTTTTT	CASSSRLGNTGELFF	NA	TRBV11-2	TRBJ2-2	NA
TGCAGGGTGACCTCGGCCAATCAGCCCCAGCATTTT	CRVTSANQPQHF	NA	TRBV20-1	TRBJ1-5	NA
TGCAGTGCTAGAGATTTTGGGACAGTCACTGAAGCTTTCTTT	CSARDFGTVTEAFF	few	TRBV20-1	TRBJ1-1	TRBD1
TGTGCCAGCAGCCCCCGGGCAGGAGCGTCCTTCGATGAGCAGTTCTTC	CASSPRAGASFDEQFF	once	TRBV7-9	TRBJ2-1	NA
TGTGCCAGCAGTCCGGGGACAGGGACCAGCACAGATACGCAGTATTTT	CASSPGTGTSTDTQYF	NA	TRBV28	TRBJ2-3	TRBD1
TGTGCCAGCAGCCAAGATTTCTGGGCTAATGAAAAACTGTTTTTT	CASSQDFWANEKLFF	NA	TRBV3-1	TRBJ1-4	NA
TGCAGTGCTAGAGACCGGGACAGGGGAGACACCGGGGAGCTGTTTTTT	CSARDRDRGDTGELFF	few	TRBV20-1	TRBJ2-2	TRBD1
TGTGCCAGCATGGGGGACAGGGGAGGAGATACGCAGTATTTT	CASMGDRGGDTQYF	NA	TRBV28	TRBJ2-3	TRBD1
TGTGCCAGCAGTTTAGCACAGTACACCGGGGAGCTGTTTTTT	CASSLAQYTGELFF	few	TRBV12-3/TRBV12-4	TRBJ2-2	NA
TGTGCCAGCAGTTTTGTTTTGACCCACGAGCAGTACTTC	CASSFVLTHEQYF	NA	TRBV12-3/TRBV12-4	TRBJ2-7	NA
TGTGCCAGCAGCCTGGGGGGGGAGACCACAGATACGCAGTATTTT	CASSLGGETTDTQYF	few	TRBV12-3/TRBV12-4	TRBJ2-3	TRBD2
TGTGCCAGCAGTATAACCGGGACAGATAAAGCAGAGACCCAGTACTTC	CASSITGTDKAETQYF	NA	TRBV28	TRBJ2-5	TRBD1
TGTGCCAGCAGCGGCGCCGGGAGCGAGATAGTGAATGAGCAGTTCTTC	CASSGAGSEIVNEQFF	few	TRBV7-6	TRBJ2-1	NA
TGCAGTGGAGAGGCGGGGGGATCCCTGTACCAAGAGACCCAGTACTTC	CSGEAGGSLYQETQYF	NA	TRBV20-1	TRBJ2-5	TRBD2
TGCAGCGTCCCAGGATACAATGAGCAGTTCTTC	CSVPGYNEQFF	once	TRBV29-1	TRBJ2-1	NA
TGTGCCAGCAGTACCGGAATCCCCGGGACATACCACTACGAGCAGTACTTC	CASSTGIPGTYHYEQYF	NA	TRBV28	TRBJ2-7	NA
TGTGCCAGCAGTGACACTAGCGGGGGGGCAGATACGCAGTATTTT	CASSDTSGGADTQYF	many	TRBV6-4	TRBJ2-3	TRBD2
TGCAGCGTTGAAGATCCCGGTTTGAACACTGAAGCTTTCTTT	CSVEDPGLNTEAFF	NA	TRBV29-1	TRBJ1-1	NA
TGCAGCGTTCCGGGACCGAGCTCCTACGAGCAGTACTTC	CSVPGPSSYEQYF	NA	TRBV29-1	TRBJ2-7	NA
TGCAGCGTTGAAGATGATGGCAACTATGGCTACACCTTC	CSVEDDGNYGYTF	few	TRBV29-1	TRBJ1-2	NA
TGTGCCAGCACCCCCGGACAGGGGGCAATTGTCGGGGAGCTGTTTTTT	CASTPGQGAIVGELFF	NA	TRBV12-3/TRBV12-4	TRBJ2-2	TRBD1
TGTGCCAGCAGCTTTCTGGGCTTTTACGAGCAGTACTTC	CASSFLGFYEQYF	few	TRBV7-8	TRBJ2-7	NA
TGCAGTGTGATACCCTTAGGACAGGGAAGGCCCGGGGAGCTGTTTTTT	CSVIPLGQGRPGELFF	many	TRBV20-1	TRBJ2-2	TRBD1
TGCAGCGTTGAATGGACAGGGGGCCCCTACAATGAGCAGTTCTTC	CSVEWTGGPYNEQFF	NA	TRBV29-1	TRBJ2-1	TRBD1
TGTGCCAGCAGTTTTGGTGAGCGGGGTGACTTC	CASSFGERGDF	NA	TRBV12-3/TRBV12-4	TRBJ2-1	TRBD2
TGTGCCAGCAGTTACTCTGGGAGCGGGGGGGAGAACACCGGGGAGCTGTTTTTT	CASSYSGSGGENTGELFF	few	TRBV6-5	TRBJ2-2	TRBD2
TGCGCCAGCAGCTTGGGGGCATATTCCTATAATTCACCCCTCCACTTT	CASSLGAYSYNSPLHF	NA	TRBV5-1	TRBJ1-6	NA
TGCAGCGGTAGGAGCACAGATACGCAGTATTTT	CSGRSTDTQYF	NA	TRBV29-1	TRBJ2-3	NA
TGTGCCAGCAGTTTAGCTCCTAGCGGCGGCCAAGAGACCCAGTACTTC	CASSLAPSGGQETQYF	NA	TRBV12-3/TRBV12-4	TRBJ2-5	TRBD2
TGCGCCAGCAGCCAAGATCCTAGCGGGGGGGCTTACGAGCAGTACTTC	CASSQDPSGGAYEQYF	NA	TRBV4-1	TRBJ2-7	TRBD2
TGTGCCATCAGGGCGTACTGGGGGGGGCTGTTTTTT	CAIRAYWGGLFF	NA	TRBV12-3/TRBV12-4	TRBJ2-2	TRBD2
TGCGCCAGCAGCTTGGGGCCAGGGTTACAGTCCTACGAGCAGTACTTC	CASSLGPGLQSYEQYF	NA	TRBV5-1	TRBJ2-7	NA
TGTGCCAGCAGTTTACGACAACGTACCGGGGAGCTGTTTTTT	CASSLRQRTGELFF	NA	TRBV12-3/TRBV12-4	TRBJ2-2	NA
TGCAGCGTTATCGGCGGGGACTACGAGCAGTACTTC	CSVIGGDYEQYF	NA	TRBV29-1	TRBJ2-7	NA
TGTGCCAGCATCGGACAGGGGGTTTGGGCACATTACAATGAGCAGTTCTTC	CASIGQGVWAHYNEQFF	NA	TRBV6-1	TRBJ2-1	TRBD1
TGCAGTGCTAGGTCCTACAGGGAGGATCAAGAGACCCAGTACTTC	CSARSYREDQETQYF	many	TRBV20-1	TRBJ2-5	NA
TGTGCCAGCAGCCTACAGGAGGGGCTAGGTGAAGCTTTCTTT	CASSLQEGLGEAFF	few	TRBV7-2	TRBJ1-1	NA
TGCAGCGTTGAGGGGGCCTCCTACGAGCAGTACTTC	CSVEGASYEQYF	few	TRBV29-1	TRBJ2-7	NA
TGTGCCAGCAAATCTGGGCGAGAGATGAACACTGAAGCTTTCTTT	CASKSGREMNTEAFF	NA	TRBV12-3/TRBV12-4	TRBJ1-1	NA
TGTGCCAGCAGCTACCGACAGGGGGCGAAAGCAGATACGCAGTATTTT	CASSYRQGAKADTQYF	few	TRBV7-9	TRBJ2-3	TRBD1